Below, 12 T cell receptor beta chains from the same sample are listed, as sequenced in a study of cytomegalovirus exposure and HLA in healthy donors. PCR was performed using 60 Vbeta and 13 Jbeta primers. The table came from immunoSEQ multiplex PCR; TCRdb's copy has only in-frame clones and leaves some out. The table records 90,000 to 150,000 clones, about 78% of them present only once. Sequenced sample: PBMCs. The receptor source for this set is a woman in her thirties or forties in good health and CMV-seropositive.

The chain carries TRBV7-6 and TRBJ1-3; no reliable D call. V lost 1 base to trimming and J lost 5 bases, with 3 bases between them. Germline-derived CDR1 and CDR2 are SGHVS and FNYEAQ. There are 12 residues in the CDR3. CDR3 amino acids: CASSLDRNTIYF. DNA for the CDR3: TGTGCCAGCAGCTTAGACAGAAACACCATATATTTT.

The chain links TRBV5-1 to TRBJ2-7; no definite D call. Per the germline V gene, CDR1 is SGHRS and CDR2 is YFSETQ. The CDR3 length is 13 residues. V dropped 0 bases and J dropped 5 bases, with 9 bases sitting between them. The CDR3 DNA reads as TGCGCCAGCAGCTTGGACCCCAGAAACGAGCAGTACTTC. The encoded protein is CASSLDPRNEQYF.

This chain joins TRBV28 and TRBJ2-7; 10 bases map to TRBD1. This CDR3 contains 13 residues. Germline V gives CDR1 MDHEN, CDR2 SYDVKM. J lost 7 bases, V lost 6 bases, and 6 bases had no gene match. The CDR3 reads CASRKTGGYEQYF. In DNA form, the CDR3 reads TGTGCCAGCAGGAAGACAGGGGGCTATGAGCAGTACTTC.

J is TRBJ2-4 and V is TRBV9; no definite D call. The V end was cut by 3 bases, the J end by 7 bases, with 14 bases between. The CDR3 consists of 14 residues. Germline-derived CDR1 and CDR2 are SGDLS and YYNGEE. DNA of the CDR3: TGTGCCAGCAGCGCGACCGCGGAGTCTAACATTCAGTACTTC. Amino acids: CASSATAESNIQYF.

The chain uses TRBV13 and TRBJ2-5; 16 bases line up with TRBD2. With V trimmed by 3 bases and J by 5 bases, 15 bases remained unmatched. CDR1 is PRHDT and CDR2 is FYEKMQ in the germline V gene (reference sequence). The CDR3 extends over 20 amino acids. The CDR3 loop is CASSFRAGTSGGAFWETQYF. CDR3 bases: TGTGCCAGCAGCTTCAGAGCCGGGACTAGCGGGGGGGCCTTCTGGGAGACCCAGTACTTC. Based on the CDR3 plus reference TRBV13 and TRBJ2-5, the full variable domain is AAGVIQSPRHLIKEKRETATLKCYPIPRHDTVYWYQQGPGQDPQFLISFYEKMQSDKGSIPDRFSAQQFSDYHSELNMSSLELGDSALYFCASSFRAGTSGGAFWETQYFGPGTRLLVL.

V is TRBV5-1 and J is TRBJ2-1; TRBD1 matches 7 bases. The CDR3 is made up of 16 amino acids. The V gene's germline CDR1 is SGHRS and CDR2 YFSETQ. V dropped 4 bases and J dropped 7; count of bases not matched to a gene: 14. CDR3 region: CASSPQTGLGENEQFF. The CDR3 coding sequence is TGCGCCAGCAGCCCACAGACAGGGCTGGGGGAGAATGAGCAGTTCTTC.

This clone is termed medium-sized. The chain carries TRBV11-1 and TRBJ2-3, with 10 bases matching TRBD2. Per the germline V gene, CDR1 is SGHAT and CDR2 is FQDESV (reference sequence). V lost 5 bases and J lost 1; bases outside the gene matches: 3. The CDR3 consists of 15 residues. CDR3: CASSVLAGGTDTQYF. DNA of the CDR3: TGTGCCAGCAGCGTCCTAGCGGGGGGCACAGATACGCAGTATTTT.

This clone was counted between two and nine times. The chain couples TRBV7-2 to TRBJ2-1; the D is unclear. The CDR3 consists of 14 residues. Germline CDR1 reads SGHTA; CDR2 reads FQGNSA. The V and J ends lost 3 bases and 3 bases respectively, with 9 bases between them. CDR3 residues: CASSFPTIYNEQFF. The CDR3 DNA is TGTGCCAGCAGCTTTCCTACCATCTACAATGAGCAGTTCTTC.

V usage is TRBV10-3 and J usage is TRBJ1-2, with TRBD1 matching 7 bases. The junction had 5 bases not matched to a gene; V was cut back by 6 bases and J by 7 bases. Per germline, CDR1 ENHRY and CDR2 SYGVKD. This CDR3 is built from 12 residues. The chain's CDR3 is CAIRAGGVGYTF. CDR3 bases: TGTGCCATCAGAGCAGGGGGTGTTGGCTACACCTTC.

This chain uses TRBV9 with TRBJ2-7; the match to TRBD1 covers 7 bases. V shed 4 bases and J 7 bases; nucleotides not matched to a gene: 14. Per germline, CDR1 SGDLS and CDR2 YYNGEE. This CDR3 contains 15 residues. The CDR3 spells CASSPQDRVAWEQYF. The CDR3 coding sequence is TGTGCCAGCAGCCCTCAAGACAGGGTGGCTTGGGAGCAGTACTTC.

The chain recombines TRBV11-1 with TRBJ1-1; 8 bases align to TRBD1. The CDR3 is 12 amino acids. From germline, CDR1 is SGHAT and CDR2 FQDESV (reference sequence). J gave up 8 bases and V 4 bases, and 3 bases lay outside the gene matches. The CDR3 sequence: CASSSQGAEAFF. The CDR3, as DNA: TGTGCCAGCAGCTCCCAGGGGGCCGAAGCTTTCTTT.

In this sample, this clone turned up a few times. The chain is built from TRBV5-4 and TRBJ2-5; 12 bases line up with TRBD1. The CDR3 runs 16 residues. V dropped 2 bases and J dropped 5; count of bases not matched to a gene: 7. Per the germline V gene, CDR1 is SGHNT and CDR2 is YYREEE (reference sequence). The CDR3 nucleotides are TGTGCCAGCAGCTTAAGGGGGACAGGGGGCCGGGAGACCCAGTACTTC. Translation gives CASSLRGTGGRETQYF.